These 29 T cell receptor beta chains came from one sample sequenced in a study of cytomegalovirus exposure and HLA in healthy donors. 60 Vbeta and 13 Jbeta primers were used in PCR. TCRdb's copy holds only in-frame clones and misses some; the assay was immunoSEQ multiplex PCR. This table holds about 77,000 clones. The sequencing sample was made of PBMCs. The receptors originated from a man aged 45-65 years in good health and CMV-seropositive.

V is TRBV6-1 and J is TRBJ1-1, with D perhaps TRBD1 (5 bases). Trimming pared 3 bases from V and 2 bases from J, leaving 16 bases between. This CDR3 is built from 16 residues. Germline V gene sequence: CDR1 MNHNS, CDR2 SASEGT. The CDR3 bases are TGTGCCAGCAGTGATCCCGCATTCAGGGTAAACACTGAAGCTTTCTTT. Encoded protein: CASSDPAFRVNTEAFF.

V usage is TRBV9 and J usage is TRBJ2-1; 8 bases map to TRBD2. With V trimmed by 0 bases and J by 7 bases, 15 bases remained unmatched. Germline assignment: CDR1 SGDLS and CDR2 YYNGEE. The CDR3 loop spans 18 amino acids. The CDR3, as DNA: TGTGCCAGCAGCGTAGATCCTAGCGGGTATCTAAGAAGGAATGAGCAGTTCTTC. It yields the protein CASSVDPSGYLRRNEQFF.

J is TRBJ2-3 and V is TRBV27, with TRBD2 identical over 11 bases. The CDR3 contains 15 residues. With V trimmed by 7 bases and J by 1 base, 4 bases remained unmatched. Germline CDR1 reads MNHEY; CDR2 reads SMNVEV (reference sequence). The DNA of the CDR3 is TGTGCCAGCACCCTACTAGCGGGAGGCACAGATACGCAGTATTTT. It specifies CASTLLAGGTDTQYF.

The chain carries TRBV28 and TRBJ1-1, with D perhaps matching TRBD1 (6 bases). The V gene lost 8 bases and the J gene lost 1 base, with 14 bases spanning the gap. The CDR3 consists of 14 residues. The germline V gene has CDR1 MDHEN and CDR2 SYDVKM. CDR3 in DNA: TGTGCCAGCCTGGGGGCAGAGTGGAACACTGAAGCTTTCTTT. Protein sequence: CASLGAEWNTEAFF.

The V call is TRBV15, the J call TRBJ1-5, with D possibly TRBD1 on 5 matching bases. The CDR3 spans 14 residues. Deletions cut 11 bases from V and 0 bases from J, with 14 bases between. Looked up from germline, CDR1 is LNHNV and CDR2 is YYDKDF (reference sequence). CDR3 residues: CASGRGDSNQPQHF. CDR3 DNA: TGTGCCTCGGGGAGGGGCGATAGCAATCAGCCCCAGCATTTT.

V gene TRBV27 combines with J gene TRBJ2-7; 10 nucleotides line up with TRBD1. This CDR3 spans 16 amino acids. Germline lookup yields CDR1 MNHEY and CDR2 SMNVEV (reference sequence). V dropped 7 bases and J dropped 2; count of bases not matched to a gene: 11. CDR3 sequence: CASIPLGTGAPYEQYF. CDR3 nucleotides: TGTGCCAGCATCCCCCTGGGGACAGGGGCTCCCTACGAGCAGTACTTC.

This sequence joins TRBV6-6 and TRBJ1-1; D is unclear. Germline-derived CDR1 and CDR2 are MNHNY and SVGAGI (reference sequence). The CDR3 contains 15 residues. V lost 0 bases and J lost 1, with 9 bases in between. The CDR3 DNA reads TGTGCCAGCAGTTACTCCCCCCAGAAGAACACTGAAGCTTTCTTT. Residues: CASSYSPQKNTEAFF.

V is TRBV7-2 and J is TRBJ2-7; 8 bases are shared with TRBD2. The V and J ends lost 2 bases and 1 base, in that order; junction bases with no gene match: 4. The CDR3 is 15 residues long. Germline values: CDR1 SGHTA, CDR2 FQGNSA. The CDR3 is CASSLRAGGSYEQYV. DNA for the CDR3: TGTGCCAGCAGCTTAAGGGCGGGGGGATCCTACGAGCAGTACGTC.

V usage is TRBV5-4 and J usage is TRBJ1-3; 12 bases are shared with TRBD1. CDR3 length: 14 residues. In germline, CDR1 is SGHNT, CDR2 YYREEE (reference sequence). Trimming took 5 bases from V and 5 from J; bases not matched to a gene: 2. In nucleotides, the CDR3 is TGTGCCAGCAGTCGGGACAGGGGGCGAAACACCATATATTTT. Residues: CASSRDRGRNTIYF.

Measured by frequency, this clone is medium-sized. The chain carries TRBV6-4 and TRBJ2-1; 7 bases fit TRBD1. V gave up 6 bases and J gave up 8 bases; unmatched junction bases: 7. The CDR3 contains 13 residues. The germline V gene has CDR1 MRHNA and CDR2 SNTAGT. The CDR3: CASSPNDRDEQFF. The CDR3 DNA reads TGTGCCAGCAGCCCCAACGACAGGGATGAGCAGTTCTTC.

V gene TRBV7-9 combines with J gene TRBJ2-1; perhaps TRBD2 as D (5 bases). Germline V lookup: CDR1 SEHNR, CDR2 FQNEAQ (reference sequence). V was shortened by 4 bases and J by 10 bases, with 8 bases between the two germline ends. The CDR3 contains 11 residues. The CDR3 here is CASSSSGEQFF. CDR3 in DNA: TGTGCCAGCAGCTCCTCGGGGGAGCAGTTCTTC.

The genes are TRBV7-9 and TRBJ2-1; no reliable D call. V dropped 1 base and J dropped 9 bases, with 16 bases sitting between them. Germline V lookup: CDR1 SEHNR, CDR2 FQNEAQ (reference sequence). The CDR3 runs to 15 residues. The CDR3: CASSLGVKSGAEQFF. CDR3 DNA: TGTGCCAGCAGCTTAGGAGTCAAGTCTGGAGCTGAGCAGTTCTTC.

The chain carries TRBV6-1 and TRBJ2-5; 7 bases are a match to TRBD1. CDR1 is MNHNS, CDR2 SASEGT, per germline. There are 15 residues in the CDR3. Trimming removed 7 bases from V and 4 bases from J; junction bases left unmatched: 12. CDR3 coding DNA: TGTGCCAGCACCCTCCTGGGTAGGGGGCGAGAGACCCAGTACTTC. It codes for CASTLLGRGRETQYF.

This chain joins TRBV19 and TRBJ1-5; 10 nucleotides match TRBD1. The J segment lost 1 base and the V segment lost 4 bases, leaving 10 bases of the junction unmatched. The CDR3 totals 18 residues. The germline V gene has CDR1 LNHDA and CDR2 SQIVND (reference sequence). This chain's CDR3 is CASSNSGQGRGSNQPQHF. DNA of the CDR3: TGTGCCAGTAGTAATTCGGGACAGGGGAGAGGGAGCAATCAGCCCCAGCATTTT.

The chain combines TRBV28 with TRBJ1-1, with TRBD1 as a possible D gene (5 bases). The V end was cut by 1 base, the J end by 4 bases, with 13 bases between. CDR3 length: 15 amino acids. Germline V gives CDR1 MDHEN, CDR2 SYDVKM. This CDR3 is CASSLSPRVGTEAFF. CDR3 in DNA: TGTGCCAGCAGTTTATCTCCCAGGGTGGGCACTGAAGCTTTCTTT. Looking up the rest from reference TRBV28 and TRBJ1-1 gives the full variable domain: DVKVTQSSRYLVKRTGEKVFLECVQDMDHENMFWYRQDPGLGLRLIYFSYDVKMKEKGDIPEGYSVSREKKERFSLILESASTNQTSMYLCASSLSPRVGTEAFFGQGTRLTVV.

The chain carries TRBV7-2 and TRBJ2-5; TRBD2 matches at 8 bases. Germline V gives CDR1 SGHTA, CDR2 FQGNSA. The CDR3 totals 18 residues. The V and J ends lost 1 base and 0 bases, in that order; junction bases with no gene match: 10. In nucleotides, the CDR3 is TGTGCCAGCAGCTTAGGCCTGGTGTCTAGCGGGTACCAAGAGACCCAGTACTTC. Translated: CASSLGLVSSGYQETQYF.

The chain recombines TRBV9 with TRBJ2-7; TRBD2 matches at 8 bases. Looked up from germline, CDR1 is SGDLS and CDR2 is YYNGEE. This CDR3 spans 16 amino acids. V shed 4 bases, J shed 2 bases, and the junction held 11 bases outside the gene matches. This CDR3 is CASSPLSGGRTYEQYV. In DNA form, the CDR3 reads TGTGCCAGCAGCCCCCTCAGCGGGGGCCGAACCTACGAGCAGTACGTC.

The gene calls are TRBV5-4 and TRBJ2-5; TRBD1 is a possible D gene (6 bases). The CDR3 consists of 16 residues. CDR1 is SGHNT and CDR2 is YYREEE in the germline V gene (reference sequence). V lost 0 bases to trimming and J lost 4 bases, with 16 bases between them. CDR3 protein: CASSLGGQRAGETQYF. As DNA, the CDR3 is TGTGCCAGCAGCTTGGGGGGGCAGAGGGCGGGAGAGACCCAGTACTTC.

J is TRBJ1-5 and V is TRBV6-4; the D gene is possibly TRBD1 (5 bases). Trimming pared 6 bases from V and 3 bases from J, leaving 9 bases between. The CDR3 has 13 residues. The germline V gene encodes CDR1 MRHNA and CDR2 SNTAGT. CDR3 nucleotide sequence: TGTGCCAGCAGCGGGGGGGTCAATCAGCCCCAGCATTTT. Translated, it gives CASSGGVNQPQHF.

The genes are TRBV6-5 and TRBJ1-2; no clear D. Germline-derived CDR1 and CDR2 are MNHEY and SVGAGI. This CDR3 comprises 14 residues. The V end was cut by 0 bases, the J end by 7 bases, with 12 bases between. The CDR3 here is CASSYSRGRGGYTF. The DNA of the CDR3 is TGTGCCAGCAGTTACTCGAGAGGGCGCGGTGGCTACACCTTC.

The V call is TRBV21-1, the J call TRBJ2-7; no check of the table's D call, TRBD2, against the DNA was made. TRBV21-1 is annotated as a pseudogene. This CDR3 is 14 amino acids long. The CDR3 nucleotides are TGTGCCAGCAGCGGAGGACGGAGCTCCTACGAGCAGTACGTC. This translates into CASSGGRSSYEQYV.

The genes are TRBV9 and TRBJ2-1; maybe TRBD1 (5 bases). The germline gives CDR1 SGDLS, CDR2 YYNGEE. V lost 0 bases and J 9 bases, leaving 10 bases between the germline ends. This CDR3 region has 13 residues. The DNA for the CDR3 is TGTGCCAGCAGCGTAGAGCCCCAGGGTGAGCAGTTCTTC. Translated: CASSVEPQGEQFF. Based on the CDR3 plus reference TRBV9 and TRBJ2-1, the full variable domain is DSGVTQTPKHLITATGQRVTLRCSPRSGDLSVYWYQQSLDQGLQFLIQYYNGEERAKGNILERFSAQQFPDLHSELNLSSLELGDSALYFCASSVEPQGEQFFGPGTRLTVL.

This chain connects TRBV21-1 to TRBJ2-7; TRBD2 was called by the table and not checked on the DNA. TRBV21-1 has pseudogene status. This CDR3 contains 13 residues. CDR3 loop: CASSLRPPYEQYF. CDR3 DNA: TGTGCCAGCAGCCTGCGGCCACCTTACGAGCAGTACTTC.

This chain connects TRBV28 to TRBJ2-1; 15 nucleotides agree with TRBD2. The V gene's germline CDR1 is MDHEN and CDR2 SYDVKM. With 3 bases clipped from V and 11 bases from J, the junction kept 2 bases outside the gene matches. The CDR3 is 14 residues long. CDR3 loop: CASSLGTSGRKQFF. Here the CDR3 DNA reads TGTGCCAGCAGTTTGGGGACTAGCGGGAGGAAGCAGTTCTTC. The whole variable domain, filled in from reference TRBV28 and TRBJ2-1, reads DVKVTQSSRYLVKRTGEKVFLECVQDMDHENMFWYRQDPGLGLRLIYFSYDVKMKEKGDIPEGYSVSREKKERFSLILESASTNQTSMYLCASSLGTSGRKQFFGPGTRLTVL.

The chain joins TRBV6-1 to TRBJ1-1, with a possible D match to TRBD1 (5 bases). The CDR3 has 15 amino acids. Germline CDR1 MNHNS, CDR2 SASEGT. Trimming pared 6 bases from V and 0 bases from J, leaving 14 bases between. The CDR3, as DNA: TGTGCCAGCAGGGCCCTGACAGTTCTGAACACTGAAGCTTTCTTT. Translating gives CASRALTVLNTEAFF.

This CDR3 reads CASSYRGLAGELFF. The CDR3 DNA follows: TGTGCCAGCAGTTACAGGGGGCTTGCCGGGGAGCTGTTTTTT. V gene TRBV6-5 combines with J gene TRBJ2-2; TRBD1 matches 7 bases. The germline CDR1 and CDR2 sequences are MNHEY and SVGAGI. V was clipped by 2 bases and J by 6 bases; unmatched bases: 3. This CDR3 has 14 amino acids.

J is TRBJ1-5 and V is TRBV6-1, with no clear D. This CDR3 has 15 amino acids. V lost 1 base and J 6 bases, leaving 13 bases between the germline ends. The germline gives CDR1 MNHNS, CDR2 SASEGT. CDR3 sequence reads: CASSEGRRVGQPQHF. CDR3 nucleotide sequence: TGTGCCAGCAGTGAAGGCAGGAGGGTCGGTCAGCCCCAGCATTTT.

The rearrangement links TRBV9 to TRBJ2-3; D is undetermined. The V end lost 4 bases, the J end lost 0 bases, and 12 bases lay between the germline ends. This CDR3 is built from 15 residues. Germline assignment: CDR1 SGDLS and CDR2 YYNGEE. CDR3 protein: CASSSSPDSTDTQYF. For the CDR3, the DNA is TGTGCCAGCAGCTCTAGTCCCGACAGCACAGATACGCAGTATTTT.

V usage is TRBV6-1 and J usage is TRBJ2-7, with unresolved D. This CDR3 region has 14 residues. The V end lost 10 bases, the J end lost 0 bases, and 16 bases lay between the germline ends. Germline V gene data show CDR1 as MNHNS and CDR2 as SASEGT. This CDR3 is CATSEPSYSYEQYF. CDR3 nucleotides: TGTGCCACGAGCGAACCTTCATACTCCTACGAGCAGTACTTC.